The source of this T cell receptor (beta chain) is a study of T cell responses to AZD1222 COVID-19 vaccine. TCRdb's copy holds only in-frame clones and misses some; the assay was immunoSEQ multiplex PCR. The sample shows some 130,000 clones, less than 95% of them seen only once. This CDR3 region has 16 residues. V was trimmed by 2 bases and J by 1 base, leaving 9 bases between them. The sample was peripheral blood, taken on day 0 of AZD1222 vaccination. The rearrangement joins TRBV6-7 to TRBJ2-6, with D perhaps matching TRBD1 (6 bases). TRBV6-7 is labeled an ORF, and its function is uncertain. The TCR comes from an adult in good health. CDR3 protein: CASSYPQGSGANVLTF. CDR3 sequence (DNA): TGTGCCAGCAGTTACCCCCAGGGGTCTGGGGCCAACGTCCTGACTTTC.